The sequence of this TCR beta chain was determined in a study of T-cell memory formation after mild COVID-19. After 5'RACE with constant-segment primers, TCR alpha and TCR beta cDNA libraries carrying sample barcodes and UMIs were obtained. TCRdb itself ran the 5' RACE reads through MiXCR, one entry per CDR3 protein. The repertoire holds a few hundred thousand distinct CDR3 sequences, with roughly 15% as singletons. J gave up 7 bases and V 2 bases, and 13 bases lay outside the gene matches. This CDR3 comprises 18 residues. Germline CDR1 LGHNA, CDR2 YSLEER. Sequenced input: PBMCs or a T cell subset sorted from them (not recorded which). The chain employs TRBV4-3 and TRBJ2-2; 10 bases agree with TRBD2. This sequence originates from a man younger than 30 who had mild COVID-19 (a few samples of this study predate the infection). Cell type and time point are not known. The CDR3 sequence: CASSQSNPIAGGNGELFF. The CDR3 DNA reads as TGCGCCAGCAGCCAAAGTAACCCAATAGCGGGGGGCAACGGGGAGCTGTTTTTT.